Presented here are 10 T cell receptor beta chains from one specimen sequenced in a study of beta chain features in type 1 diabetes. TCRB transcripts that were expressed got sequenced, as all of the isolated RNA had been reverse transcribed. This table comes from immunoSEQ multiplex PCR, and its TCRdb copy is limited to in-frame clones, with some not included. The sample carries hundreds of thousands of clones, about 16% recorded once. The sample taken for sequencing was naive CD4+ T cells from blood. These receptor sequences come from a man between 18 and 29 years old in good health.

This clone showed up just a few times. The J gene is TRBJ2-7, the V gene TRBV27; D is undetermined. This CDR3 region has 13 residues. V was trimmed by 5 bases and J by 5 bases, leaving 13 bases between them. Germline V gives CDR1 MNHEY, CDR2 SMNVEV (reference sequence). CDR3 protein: CASSPLGLHEQYF. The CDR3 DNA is TGTGCCAGCAGTCCCCTAGGCCTCCACGAGCAGTACTTC.

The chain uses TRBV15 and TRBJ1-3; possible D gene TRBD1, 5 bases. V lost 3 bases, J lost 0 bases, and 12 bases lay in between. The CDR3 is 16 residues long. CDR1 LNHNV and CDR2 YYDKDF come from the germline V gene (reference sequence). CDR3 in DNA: TGTGCCACCAGCAGGGACATGCGAAACTCTGGAAACACCATATATTTT. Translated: CATSRDMRNSGNTIYF.

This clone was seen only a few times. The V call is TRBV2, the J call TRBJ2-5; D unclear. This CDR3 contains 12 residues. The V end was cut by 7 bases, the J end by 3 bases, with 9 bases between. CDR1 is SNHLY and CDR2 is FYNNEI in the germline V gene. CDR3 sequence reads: CASTGQKETQYF. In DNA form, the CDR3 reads TGTGCCAGCACCGGCCAGAAAGAGACCCAGTACTTC.

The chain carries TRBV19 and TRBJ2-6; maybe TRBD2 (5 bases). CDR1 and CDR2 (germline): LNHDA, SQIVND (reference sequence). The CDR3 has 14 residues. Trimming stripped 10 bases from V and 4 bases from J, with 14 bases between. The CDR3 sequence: CAISPGSGANVLTF. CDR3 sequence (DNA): TGTGCCATTTCGCCGGGATCCGGGGCCAACGTCCTGACTTTC. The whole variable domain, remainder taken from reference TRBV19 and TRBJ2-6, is DGGITQSPKYLFRKEGQNVTLSCEQNLNHDAMYWYRQDPGQGLRLIYYSQIVNDFQKGDIAEGYSVSREKKESFPLTVTSAQKNPTAFYLCAISPGSGANVLTFGAGSRLTVL.

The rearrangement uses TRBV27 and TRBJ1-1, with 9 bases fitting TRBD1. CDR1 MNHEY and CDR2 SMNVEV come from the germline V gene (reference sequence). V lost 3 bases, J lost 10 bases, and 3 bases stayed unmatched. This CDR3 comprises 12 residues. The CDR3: CASSFGQGRAFF. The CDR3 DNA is TGTGCCAGCAGTTTCGGACAGGGGAGAGCTTTCTTT.

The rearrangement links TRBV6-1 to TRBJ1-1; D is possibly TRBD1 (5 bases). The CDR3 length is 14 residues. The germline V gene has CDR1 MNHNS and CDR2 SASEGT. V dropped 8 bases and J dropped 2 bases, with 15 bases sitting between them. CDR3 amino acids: CASVHRTVNTEAFF. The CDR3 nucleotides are TGTGCCAGCGTACACAGGACGGTTAACACTGAAGCTTTCTTT.

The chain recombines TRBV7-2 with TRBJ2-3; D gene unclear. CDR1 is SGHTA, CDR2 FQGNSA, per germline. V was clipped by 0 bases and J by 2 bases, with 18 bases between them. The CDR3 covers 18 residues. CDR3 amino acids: CASSLAPRSVRNTDTQYF. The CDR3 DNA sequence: TGTGCCAGCAGCTTAGCCCCGAGGTCGGTCAGGAACACAGATACGCAGTATTTT.

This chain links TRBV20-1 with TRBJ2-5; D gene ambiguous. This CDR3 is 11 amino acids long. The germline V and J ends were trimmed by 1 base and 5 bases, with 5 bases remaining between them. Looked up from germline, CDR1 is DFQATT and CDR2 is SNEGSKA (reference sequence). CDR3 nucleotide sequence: TGCAGTGCTAGAGTGTTCGAGACCCAGTACTTC. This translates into CSARVFETQYF.

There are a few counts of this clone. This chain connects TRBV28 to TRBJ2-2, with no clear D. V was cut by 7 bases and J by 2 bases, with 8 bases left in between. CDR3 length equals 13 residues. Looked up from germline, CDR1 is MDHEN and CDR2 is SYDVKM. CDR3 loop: CASTDGNTGELFF. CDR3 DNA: TGTGCCAGCACGGACGGAAACACCGGGGAGCTGTTTTTT.

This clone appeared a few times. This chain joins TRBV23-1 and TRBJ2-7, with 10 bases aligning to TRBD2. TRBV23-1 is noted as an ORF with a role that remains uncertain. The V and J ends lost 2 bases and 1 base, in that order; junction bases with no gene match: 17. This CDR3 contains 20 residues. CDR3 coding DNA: TGCGCCAGCAGTCAAATCCCCGGGACCGAAGGACTAGCGGATTCCTACGAGCAGTACTTC. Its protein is CASSQIPGTEGLADSYEQYF.